This T cell receptor (beta chain) was captured by sequencing in a study of shared clonotypes between healthy human individuals. Only one count was recorded for this clone. This CDR3 contains 16 residues. Between the trimmed V and J ends, which lost 1 base and 5 bases, there was a span of 18 bases. In germline, CDR1 is SGHDN, CDR2 FVKESK. Repertoires were generated with immunoSEQ multiplex PCR, while TCRdb's copy carries only in-frame clones and drops some. The data hold some 1.4 million clones, with approximately 97% observed a single time. Those who donated, Caucasian adults without exception, all lived in Nashville, Tennessee.

The genes are TRBV14 and TRBJ2-7; unclear D gene. The specimen was naive CD4+ T cells sorted from blood. This sample's subset: CD45RA+ positively selected. The origin of this receptor is a man aged 30-40 years in good health. The DNA of the CDR3 is TGTGCCAGCAGCCAAGCTTCTTGGTTGGCCTTTGACGAGCAGTACTTC. Translating it yields CASSQASWLAFDEQYF.